One T cell receptor beta chain is described in this entry. Its antigen is unknown. The source of the sample is a study of cytomegalovirus exposure and HLA in healthy donors. The PCR ran on 60 Vbeta and 13 Jbeta primers. Assay: immunoSEQ multiplex PCR; the TCRdb copy retains only in-frame clones and omits some. This table has 100,000 to 150,000 clones, roughly 77% appearing once. Study-wide points: A later analysis associated 15,000 or so TCR beta sequences with HLA alleles at a 0.05 false discovery rate. Reports showed the classifier diagnosing cytomegalovirus status with high specificity and sensitivity. Presence/absence analyses supposed approximately even sequencing depth among donors.

CDR3 length: 11 amino acids. V shed 9 bases and J shed 13 bases, with 16 bases lying between them. Germline V lookup: CDR1 MRHNA, CDR2 SNTAGT. Sequencing was performed on PBMCs. This chain connects TRBV6-4 to TRBJ1-5; D not resolved. The TCR was taken from a man aged 18 to 35 in good health and CMV-seronegative. The CDR3 region is CARLRRGLQHF. Written as DNA, the CDR3 is TGTGCCAGGTTACGTCGGGGTCTACAGCATTTT.